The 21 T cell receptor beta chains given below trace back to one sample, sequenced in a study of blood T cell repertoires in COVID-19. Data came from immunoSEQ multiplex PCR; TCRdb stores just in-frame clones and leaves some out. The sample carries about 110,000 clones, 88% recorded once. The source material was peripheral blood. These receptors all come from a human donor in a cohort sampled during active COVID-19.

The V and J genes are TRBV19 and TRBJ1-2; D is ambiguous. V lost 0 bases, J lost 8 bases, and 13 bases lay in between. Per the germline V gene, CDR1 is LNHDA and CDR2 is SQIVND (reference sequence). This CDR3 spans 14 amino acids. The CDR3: CASSIDLPRGGYTF. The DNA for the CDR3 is TGTGCCAGTAGTATAGATCTCCCACGGGGAGGCTACACCTTC.

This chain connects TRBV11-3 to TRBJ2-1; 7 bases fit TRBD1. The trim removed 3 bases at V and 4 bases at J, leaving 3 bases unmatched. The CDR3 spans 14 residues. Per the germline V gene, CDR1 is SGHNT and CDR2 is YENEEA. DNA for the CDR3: TGTGCCAGCAGCTTTGACAGGGAATACAATGAGCAGTTCTTC. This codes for CASSFDREYNEQFF.

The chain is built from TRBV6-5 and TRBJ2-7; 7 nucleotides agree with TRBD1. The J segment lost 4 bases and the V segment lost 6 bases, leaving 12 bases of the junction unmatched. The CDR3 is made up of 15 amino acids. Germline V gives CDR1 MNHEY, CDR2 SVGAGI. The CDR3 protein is CASSRQGPADYEQYF. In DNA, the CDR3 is TGTGCCAGCAGCAGACAGGGCCCGGCGGATTACGAGCAGTACTTC.

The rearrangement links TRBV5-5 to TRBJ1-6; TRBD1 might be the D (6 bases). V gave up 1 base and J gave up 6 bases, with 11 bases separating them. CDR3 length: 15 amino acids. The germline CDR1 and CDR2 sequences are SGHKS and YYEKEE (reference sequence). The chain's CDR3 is CASSLRGGPNSPLHF. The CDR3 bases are TGTGCCAGCAGCTTGAGGGGGGGGCCTAATTCACCCCTCCACTTT.

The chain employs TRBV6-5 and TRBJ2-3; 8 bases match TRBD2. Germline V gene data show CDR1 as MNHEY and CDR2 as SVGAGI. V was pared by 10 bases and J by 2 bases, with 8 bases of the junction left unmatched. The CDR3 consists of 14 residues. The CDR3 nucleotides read TGTGCCATCTCCTTAGCGGGGCCCACAGATACGCAGTATTTT. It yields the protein CAISLAGPTDTQYF.

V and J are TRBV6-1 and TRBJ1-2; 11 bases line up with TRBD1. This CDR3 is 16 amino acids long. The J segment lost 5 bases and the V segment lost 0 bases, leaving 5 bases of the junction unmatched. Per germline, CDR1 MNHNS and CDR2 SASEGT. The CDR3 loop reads CASSEARGQGVYGYTF. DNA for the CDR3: TGTGCCAGCAGTGAAGCGCGGGGACAGGGGGTATATGGCTACACCTTC.

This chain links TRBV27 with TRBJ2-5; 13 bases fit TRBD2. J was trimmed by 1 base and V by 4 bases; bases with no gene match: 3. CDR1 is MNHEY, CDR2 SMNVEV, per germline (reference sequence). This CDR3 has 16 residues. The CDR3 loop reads CASSSRLAGGQETQYF. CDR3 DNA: TGTGCCAGCAGTTCCCGACTAGCGGGGGGCCAAGAGACCCAGTACTTC.

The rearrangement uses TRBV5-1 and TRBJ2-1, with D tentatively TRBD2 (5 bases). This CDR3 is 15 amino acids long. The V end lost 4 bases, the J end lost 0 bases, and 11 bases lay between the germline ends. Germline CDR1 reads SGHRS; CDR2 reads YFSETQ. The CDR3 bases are TGCGCCAGCAGCCGTGAGGGAGCCTCCTACAATGAGCAGTTCTTC. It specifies CASSREGASYNEQFF. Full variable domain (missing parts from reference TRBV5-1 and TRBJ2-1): KAGVTQTPRYLIKTRGQQVTLSCSPISGHRSVSWYQQTPGQGLQFLFEYFSETQRNKGNFPGRFSGRQFSNSRSEMNVSTLELGDSALYLCASSREGASYNEQFFGPGTRLTVL.

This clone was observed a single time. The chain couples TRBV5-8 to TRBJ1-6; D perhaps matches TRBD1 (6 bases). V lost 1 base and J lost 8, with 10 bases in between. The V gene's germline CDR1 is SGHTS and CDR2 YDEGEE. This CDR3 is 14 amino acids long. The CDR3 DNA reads TGTGCCAGCAGCTTGTATGGACAGTATTCACCCCTCCACTTT. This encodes CASSLYGQYSPLHF.

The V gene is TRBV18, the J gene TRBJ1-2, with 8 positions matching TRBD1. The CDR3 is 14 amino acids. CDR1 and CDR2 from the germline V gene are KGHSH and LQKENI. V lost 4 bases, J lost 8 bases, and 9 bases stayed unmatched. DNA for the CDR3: TGTGCCAGCTCACTCGGACAGGGTTCGGAAGGCTACACCTTC. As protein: CASSLGQGSEGYTF.

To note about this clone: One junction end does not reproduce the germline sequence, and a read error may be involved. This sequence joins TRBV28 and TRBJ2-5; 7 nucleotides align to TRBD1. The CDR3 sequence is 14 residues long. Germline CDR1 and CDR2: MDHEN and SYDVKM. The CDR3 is CVSSPGQAWETQYF. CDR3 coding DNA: TGTGTCAGCAGTCCCGGACAGGCCTGGGAGACCCAGTACTTC.

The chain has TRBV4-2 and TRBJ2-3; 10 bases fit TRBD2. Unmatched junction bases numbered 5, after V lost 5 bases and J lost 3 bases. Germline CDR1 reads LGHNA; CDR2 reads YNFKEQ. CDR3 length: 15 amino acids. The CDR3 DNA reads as TGTGCCAGCAGCTCCAGCGGGGGGGCAACAGATACGCAGTATTTT. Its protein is CASSSSGGATDTQYF.

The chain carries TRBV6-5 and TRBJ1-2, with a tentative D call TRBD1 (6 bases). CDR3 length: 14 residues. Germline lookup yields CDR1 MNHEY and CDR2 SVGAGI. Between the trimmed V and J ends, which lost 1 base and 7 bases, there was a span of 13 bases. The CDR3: CASSYYREGAGYTF. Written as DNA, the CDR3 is TGTGCCAGCAGTTACTACAGGGAAGGAGCTGGCTACACCTTC.

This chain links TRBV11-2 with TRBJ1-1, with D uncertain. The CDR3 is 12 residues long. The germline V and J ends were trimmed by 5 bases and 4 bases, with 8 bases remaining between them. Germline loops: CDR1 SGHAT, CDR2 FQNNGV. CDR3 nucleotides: TGTGCCAGCAGCCTTTCGCGCACTGAAGCTTTCTTT. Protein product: CASSLSRTEAFF.

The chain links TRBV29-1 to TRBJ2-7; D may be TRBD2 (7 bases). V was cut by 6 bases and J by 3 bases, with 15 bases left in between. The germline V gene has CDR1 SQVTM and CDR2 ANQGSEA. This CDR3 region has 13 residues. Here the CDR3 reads CSVPGEGFYEQYF. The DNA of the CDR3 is TGCAGCGTCCCAGGGGAGGGGTTCTACGAGCAGTACTTC.

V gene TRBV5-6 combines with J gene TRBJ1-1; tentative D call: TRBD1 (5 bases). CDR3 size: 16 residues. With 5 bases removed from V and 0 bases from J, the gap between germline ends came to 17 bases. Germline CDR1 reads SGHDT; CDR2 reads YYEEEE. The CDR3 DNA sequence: TGTGCCAGCAGTAATGGATTTGGGGCCCTGAACACTGAAGCTTTCTTT. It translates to CASSNGFGALNTEAFF. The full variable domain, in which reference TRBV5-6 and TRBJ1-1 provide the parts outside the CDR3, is DAGVTQSPTHLIKTRGQQVTLRCSPKSGHDTVSWYQQALGQGPQFIFQYYEEEERQRGNFPDRFSGHQFPNYSSELNVNALLLGDSALYLCASSNGFGALNTEAFFGQGTRLTVV.

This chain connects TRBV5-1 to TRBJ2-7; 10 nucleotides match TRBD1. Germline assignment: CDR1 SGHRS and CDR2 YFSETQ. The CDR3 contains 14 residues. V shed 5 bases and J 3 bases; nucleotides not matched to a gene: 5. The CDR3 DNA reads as TGCGCCAGCAGTGACCGGGACAGGGGCTACGAGCAGTACTTC. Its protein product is CASSDRDRGYEQYF. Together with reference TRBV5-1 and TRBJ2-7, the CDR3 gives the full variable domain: KAGVTQTPRYLIKTRGQQVTLSCSPISGHRSVSWYQQTPGQGLQFLFEYFSETQRNKGNFPGRFSGRQFSNSRSEMNVSTLELGDSALYLCASSDRDRGYEQYFGPGTRLTVT.

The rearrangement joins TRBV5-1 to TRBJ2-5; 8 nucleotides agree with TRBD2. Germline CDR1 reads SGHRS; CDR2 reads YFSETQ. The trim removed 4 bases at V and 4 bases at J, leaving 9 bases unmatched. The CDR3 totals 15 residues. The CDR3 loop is CASSPTAGEGETQYF. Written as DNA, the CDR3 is TGCGCCAGCAGCCCAACAGCGGGAGAGGGAGAGACCCAGTACTTC.

The CDR3, as DNA: TGTGCCAGCAGCCGCCCCGGTCACCGGAACACTGAAGCTTTCTTT. Translation gives CASSRPGHRNTEAFF. This chain connects TRBV7-9 to TRBJ1-1; D remains ambiguous. The germline gives CDR1 SEHNR, CDR2 FQNEAQ (reference sequence). Trimming removed 5 bases at V and 1 base at J, with 14 bases between. The CDR3 spans 15 residues.

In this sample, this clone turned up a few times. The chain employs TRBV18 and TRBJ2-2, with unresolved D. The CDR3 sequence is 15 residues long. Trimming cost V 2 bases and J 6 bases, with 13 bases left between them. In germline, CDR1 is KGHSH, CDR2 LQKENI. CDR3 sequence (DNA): TGTGCCAGCTCACCAAAAACAGTTTTACCCGGGGAGCTGTTTTTT. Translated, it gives CASSPKTVLPGELFF.

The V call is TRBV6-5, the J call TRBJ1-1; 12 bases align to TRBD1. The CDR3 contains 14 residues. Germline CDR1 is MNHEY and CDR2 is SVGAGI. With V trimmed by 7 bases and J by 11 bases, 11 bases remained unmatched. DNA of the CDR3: TGTGCCAGCACCCAACCCGGGACAGGGGGCCCGGCTTTCTTT. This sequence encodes CASTQPGTGGPAFF.